Presented here are 30 T cell receptor beta chains from one specimen sequenced in a study of CD8+ T cells in alopecia areata. In each case, RNA was isolated and then reverse transcribed into cDNA as the sequencing template. Data came from immunoSEQ multiplex PCR; TCRdb stores just in-frame clones and leaves some out. Altogether some 150,000 clones are present, around 50% being singletons, with the ten largest covering approximately 6.5%. This specimen was CD4+ T cells sorted from blood, taken at week 0. Receptor source: a human donor with alopecia areata.

This sequence joins TRBV5-1 and TRBJ2-7; TRBD1 matches 9 bases. Germline lookup yields CDR1 SGHRS and CDR2 YFSETQ. CDR3 length: 15 residues. The V segment lost 4 bases and the J segment 3 bases; nucleotides outside the gene matches: 8. The CDR3 protein is CASSPGTGILYEQYF. The CDR3, as DNA: TGCGCCAGCAGCCCTGGGACAGGGATACTCTACGAGCAGTACTTC.

The chain uses TRBV29-1 and TRBJ2-7; 8 nucleotides line up with TRBD2. The ends lost 4 bases at V and 2 bases at J; junction bases unmatched: 4. In germline, CDR1 is SQVTM, CDR2 ANQGSEA. CDR3 size: 13 residues. In nucleotides, the CDR3 is TGCAGCGTTGGGGCGGGGGGCACCTACGAGCAGTACTTC. As protein: CSVGAGGTYEQYF.

The chain carries TRBV10-2 and TRBJ2-1, with D uncertain. The CDR3 consists of 13 residues. Germline CDR1 WSHSY, CDR2 SAAADI. V lost 5 bases to trimming and J lost 6 bases, with 11 bases between them. CDR3 nucleotides: TGCGCCAGCAGTATGGGAACGGGCAATGAGCAGTTCTTC. Translated, it gives CASSMGTGNEQFF.

The rearrangement joins TRBV9 to TRBJ2-1; D possibly corresponds to TRBD1 (5 bases). The V end was cut by 0 bases, the J end by 5 bases, with 12 bases between. This CDR3 contains 15 residues. CDR1 and CDR2 from the germline V gene are SGDLS and YYNGEE. The CDR3: CASSVATRADNEQFF. The CDR3 DNA is TGTGCCAGCAGCGTAGCCACCAGGGCCGACAATGAGCAGTTCTTC. The complete variable domain, with remaining parts taken from reference TRBV9 and TRBJ2-1, reads DSGVTQTPKHLITATGQRVTLRCSPRSGDLSVYWYQQSLDQGLQFLIQYYNGEERAKGNILERFSAQQFPDLHSELNLSSLELGDSALYFCASSVATRADNEQFFGPGTRLTVL.

J is TRBJ1-2 and V is TRBV23-1; TRBD1 is a possible D gene (5 bases). TRBV23-1 is assigned to the ORF class and has an uncertain function. V shed 4 bases and J shed 7 bases, with 13 bases lying between them. CDR3 length equals 13 residues. The CDR3 spells CASSPRGRGGYTF. CDR3 bases: TGCGCCAGCAGTCCTCGGGGACGGGGTGGCTACACCTTC.

This chain joins TRBV18 and TRBJ2-2; no firm D call. This CDR3 comprises 12 residues. Germline-derived CDR1 and CDR2 are KGHSH and LQKENI. V was clipped by 3 bases and J by 6 bases, with 5 bases between them. The CDR3 DNA reads as TGTGCCAGCTCACCGGGTCCCGGGGAGCTGTTTTTT. This sequence encodes CASSPGPGELFF.

The chain has TRBV29-1 and TRBJ1-1; 8 bases are a match to TRBD1. Per germline, CDR1 SQVTM and CDR2 ANQGSEA. V dropped 4 bases and J dropped 5; count of bases not matched to a gene: 9. CDR3 size: 14 residues. The DNA for the CDR3 is TGCAGCGTTGGGTCCCGACAGGGGTTAACTGAAGCTTTCTTT. Amino acid sequence: CSVGSRQGLTEAFF.

The chain recombines TRBV4-2 with TRBJ1-4; D unclear. Germline lookup yields CDR1 LGHNA and CDR2 YNFKEQ. The CDR3 has 11 residues. The V end was cut by 8 bases, the J end by 7 bases, with 8 bases between. The CDR3 spells CASQEREKLFF. The CDR3 DNA reads TGTGCCAGCCAAGAGCGTGAAAAACTGTTTTTT.

The rearrangement links TRBV19 to TRBJ2-2; maybe TRBD1 (6 bases). V was cut by 7 bases and J by 7 bases, with 13 bases left in between. The CDR3 consists of 13 residues. Germline V lookup: CDR1 LNHDA, CDR2 SQIVND (reference sequence). The DNA for the CDR3 is TGTGCCAGTAACATACAGGGAGACGGGGAGCTGTTTTTT. Protein product: CASNIQGDGELFF.

The genes are TRBV9 and TRBJ2-7; D may match TRBD1 or TRBD2 (5 bases each). CDR1 and CDR2 from the germline V gene are SGDLS and YYNGEE. The CDR3 is 14 amino acids. The V end was cut by 4 bases, the J end by 0 bases, with 11 bases between. The CDR3 coding sequence is TGTGCCAGCAGCACCCGGGACCCCTCCTACGAGCAGTACTTC. It is translated as CASSTRDPSYEQYF.

This clone was detected a few times. The rearrangement uses TRBV4-2 and TRBJ2-7, with 8 bases matching TRBD1. This CDR3 has 16 residues. CDR1 LGHNA and CDR2 YNFKEQ come from the germline V gene. V dropped 1 base and J dropped 3; count of bases not matched to a gene: 8. The CDR3 is CASSQASGTGGYEQYF. For the CDR3, the DNA is TGTGCCAGCAGCCAAGCTTCCGGGACAGGAGGCTACGAGCAGTACTTC.

The chain joins TRBV30 to TRBJ1-5, with D possibly matching TRBD1 (5 bases). CDR1 GTSNPN and CDR2 SVGIG come from the germline V gene (reference sequence). This CDR3 comprises 13 residues. V lost 3 bases and J 6 bases, leaving 12 bases between the germline ends. CDR3 coding DNA: TGTGCCTGGAGCTTCAGGGCGCTTCAGCCCCAGCATTTT. It yields the protein CAWSFRALQPQHF.

This chain connects TRBV2 to TRBJ2-1; no firm D call. Trimming left V 2 bases short and J 8 bases short, with 13 bases between. Germline CDR1 reads SNHLY; CDR2 reads FYNNEI. The CDR3 is 14 amino acids. The CDR3 coding sequence is TGTGCCAGCAGTGAATTGATCAGGATGGATGAGCAGTTCTTC. It encodes CASSELIRMDEQFF.

The V and J genes are TRBV6-5 and TRBJ2-3; TRBD1 might be the D (7 bases). From germline, CDR1 is MNHEY and CDR2 SVGAGI. The CDR3 runs 14 residues. CDR3 nucleotides: TGTGCAGAGGAGGGGGCCCTATGGGCAGATACGCAGTATTTT. Amino acids: CAEEGALWADTQYF.

The V call is TRBV27, the J call TRBJ1-2; D is uncertain. Germline V gene data show CDR1 as MNHEY and CDR2 as SMNVEV (reference sequence). Trimming removed 4 bases from V and 4 bases from J, with 16 bases in between. The CDR3 totals 15 residues. CDR3 sequence reads: CASSSLPPGIYGYTF. The CDR3 DNA reads as TGTGCCAGCAGTTCCCTACCGCCGGGGATCTATGGCTACACCTTC.

This chain links TRBV29-1 with TRBJ1-6; 9 bases fit TRBD1. The germline gives CDR1 SQVTM, CDR2 ANQGSEA. The CDR3 consists of 16 residues. CDR3 in DNA: TGCAGGGAACAGGGGGCCGAGATCCCCATTAATTCACCCCTCCACTTT. This sequence encodes CREQGAEIPINSPLHF. The entire variable domain, with the rest obtained from reference TRBV29-1 and TRBJ1-6, is as follows: SAVISQKPSRDICQRGTSLTIQCQVDSQVTMMFWYRQQPGQSLTLIATANQGSEATYESGFVIDKFPISRPNLTFSTLTVSNMSPEDSSIYLCREQGAEIPINSPLHFGNGTRLTVT.

This sequence joins TRBV7-6 and TRBJ2-5; D is possibly TRBD1 or TRBD2 (5 bases each). The CDR3 loop spans 17 amino acids. V was trimmed by 3 bases and J by 1 base, leaving 18 bases between them. Per the germline V gene, CDR1 is SGHVS and CDR2 is FNYEAQ. The CDR3 here is CASSLAGRPPLQETQYF. In DNA, the CDR3 is TGTGCCAGCAGCTTGGCAGGGAGACCGCCGCTCCAAGAGACCCAGTACTTC.

This clone came up a few times. Other nucleotide sequences in the sample specify the same CDR3. The V call is TRBV29-1, the J call TRBJ2-1, with no clear D. V dropped 2 bases and J dropped 10 bases, with 3 bases sitting between them. The germline CDR1 and CDR2 sequences are SQVTM and ANQGSEA. The CDR3 contains 9 residues. The CDR3 here is CSVEREQFF. The CDR3 DNA follows: TGCAGCGTTGAAAGGGAGCAGTTCTTC.

This clone is a singleton in its sample. This chain joins TRBV6-1 and TRBJ2-5; no definite D call. Trimming pared 5 bases from V and 5 bases from J, leaving 6 bases between. The CDR3 covers 11 residues. Per germline, CDR1 MNHNS and CDR2 SASEGT. CDR3 loop: CASSLYETQYF. CDR3 bases: TGTGCCAGCAGTTTATATGAGACCCAGTACTTC.

This chain uses TRBV6-5 with TRBJ2-3, with 8 nucleotides matching TRBD2. The CDR3 has 13 residues. Germline loops: CDR1 MNHEY, CDR2 SVGAGI. The trim removed 11 bases at V and 8 bases at J, leaving 12 bases unmatched. The CDR3 DNA follows: TGTGCCGTCTCGACCGGGGGGGCTGTTACGCAGTATTTT. This encodes CAVSTGGAVTQYF.

This chain links TRBV10-3 with TRBJ2-1; 10 bases line up with TRBD2. V shed 9 bases, J shed 8 bases, and the junction held 1 base outside the gene matches. The CDR3 extends over 11 amino acids. CDR1 is ENHRY and CDR2 is SYGVKD in the germline V gene. The CDR3 DNA is TGTGCCATAGCGGGGGGGCATGAGCAGTTCTTC. Residues: CAIAGGHEQFF.

The rearrangement uses TRBV6-1 and TRBJ1-5; D perhaps matches TRBD1 (5 bases). V was shortened by 0 bases and J by 3 bases, with 9 bases between the two germline ends. Per the germline V gene, CDR1 is MNHNS and CDR2 is SASEGT. The CDR3 extends over 15 amino acids. CDR3 in amino acids: CASSEALGANQPQHF. The CDR3 DNA sequence: TGTGCCAGCAGTGAAGCGTTAGGGGCCAATCAGCCCCAGCATTTT.

The chain links TRBV10-3 to TRBJ1-2; 9 bases are a match to TRBD1. With 8 bases clipped from V and 6 bases from J, the junction kept 7 bases outside the gene matches. Germline values: CDR1 ENHRY, CDR2 SYGVKD. The CDR3 contains 13 residues. The CDR3 sequence is CAIEDRGKDGYTF. CDR3 in DNA: TGTGCCATCGAGGACAGGGGAAAGGATGGCTACACCTTC.

This clone came up many times. The chain has TRBV6-5 and TRBJ2-5, with TRBD2 identical over 9 bases. CDR3 size: 16 residues. Germline trimming cut 3 bases from V and 1 base from J; bases unmatched to any gene: 6. Germline loops: CDR1 MNHEY, CDR2 SVGAGI. DNA of the CDR3: TGTGCCAGCAGTTATTCAGGAGCGGGGGGCCAAGAGACCCAGTACTTC. As protein: CASSYSGAGGQETQYF.

This sequence joins TRBV5-6 and TRBJ1-5, with unresolved D. Trimming took 2 bases from V and 2 from J, leaving 11 bases between them. CDR3 length: 15 amino acids. Germline V gene data show CDR1 as SGHDT and CDR2 as YYEEEE. The CDR3 DNA sequence: TGTGCCAGCAGCTTTGGATTCGTCGGCAATCAGCCCCAGCATTTT. The encoded protein is CASSFGFVGNQPQHF.

The chain combines TRBV30 with TRBJ1-5, with 7 bases lining up with TRBD1. Germline V gene data show CDR1 as GTSNPN and CDR2 as SVGIG (reference sequence). V shed 2 bases, J shed 7 bases, and the junction held 5 bases outside the gene matches. The CDR3 is 13 residues long. The CDR3 coding sequence is TGTGCCTGGAGTCGACAGGGAGTACAGCCCCAGCATTTT. This sequence encodes CAWSRQGVQPQHF.

There are many counts of this clone. This rearrangement joins TRBV4-3 to TRBJ2-6; D might be TRBD1 (5 bases). The V gene's germline CDR1 is LGHNA and CDR2 YSLEER. Trimming left V 2 bases short and J 4 bases short, with 12 bases between. This CDR3 is 16 amino acids long. The CDR3 sequence: CASSQQTGHGANVLTF. In DNA, the CDR3 is TGCGCCAGCAGCCAACAAACAGGTCACGGGGCCAACGTCCTGACTTTC.

J is TRBJ2-3 and V is TRBV11-2; no clear D. CDR3 length equals 13 residues. Deletions cut 3 bases from V and 6 bases from J, with 10 bases between. Germline V lookup: CDR1 SGHAT, CDR2 FQNNGV. The CDR3 nucleotides read TGTGCCAGCAGCTTTAACGAAGGGGATACGCAGTATTTT. The encoded protein is CASSFNEGDTQYF.

V and J are TRBV29-1 and TRBJ1-1; TRBD1 is a possible D gene (5 bases). The CDR3 has 12 residues. With 4 bases removed from V and 1 base from J, the gap between germline ends came to 7 bases. Germline V gene sequence: CDR1 SQVTM, CDR2 ANQGSEA. The chain's CDR3 is CSVATANTEAFF. The DNA of the CDR3 is TGCAGCGTTGCGACAGCGAACACTGAAGCTTTCTTT.

This clone was seen only a few times. The chain joins TRBV5-4 to TRBJ1-5; 7 nucleotides match TRBD1. Germline CDR1 reads SGHNT; CDR2 reads YYREEE (reference sequence). The CDR3 runs 15 residues. J gave up 6 bases and V 4 bases, and 10 bases lay outside the gene matches. The CDR3 DNA sequence: TGTGCCAGCAGCCTCGGGACAGATCGAGGTCAGCCCCAGCATTTT. Amino acids: CASSLGTDRGQPQHF.